These 2 T cell receptor beta chains share one sample of origin, sequenced in a study of T cell responses to AZD1222 COVID-19 vaccine. Profiled with immunoSEQ multiplex PCR; TCRdb holds only in-frame clones, not every one. The sample gives about 180,000 clones, almost 90% of which show up once; 11% is in the top ten. Source: peripheral blood, taken 28 days after the second AZD1222 dose. All receptors derive from an adult who received the AZD1222 COVID-19 vaccine.

The chain carries TRBV6-5 and TRBJ1-1, with unresolved D. The germline gives CDR1 MNHEY, CDR2 SVGAGI. The CDR3 spans 13 residues. Trimming pared 6 bases from V and 1 base from J, leaving 9 bases between. CDR3 DNA sequence: TGTGCCAGCAGGACGGAGACGAACACTGAAGCTTTCTTT. Translation gives CASRTETNTEAFF.

The genes are TRBV7-8 and TRBJ1-2; 7 positions agree with TRBD1. The length of the CDR3 is 15 residues. After removal of 5 bases from V and 8 bases from J, the junction contained 14 bases not matched to a gene. Germline V gene data show CDR1 as SGHVS and CDR2 as FQNEAQ. The CDR3 is CASSPRTGTDVGYTF. CDR3 nucleotide sequence: TGTGCCAGCAGCCCAAGGACAGGAACGGACGTCGGCTACACCTTC.